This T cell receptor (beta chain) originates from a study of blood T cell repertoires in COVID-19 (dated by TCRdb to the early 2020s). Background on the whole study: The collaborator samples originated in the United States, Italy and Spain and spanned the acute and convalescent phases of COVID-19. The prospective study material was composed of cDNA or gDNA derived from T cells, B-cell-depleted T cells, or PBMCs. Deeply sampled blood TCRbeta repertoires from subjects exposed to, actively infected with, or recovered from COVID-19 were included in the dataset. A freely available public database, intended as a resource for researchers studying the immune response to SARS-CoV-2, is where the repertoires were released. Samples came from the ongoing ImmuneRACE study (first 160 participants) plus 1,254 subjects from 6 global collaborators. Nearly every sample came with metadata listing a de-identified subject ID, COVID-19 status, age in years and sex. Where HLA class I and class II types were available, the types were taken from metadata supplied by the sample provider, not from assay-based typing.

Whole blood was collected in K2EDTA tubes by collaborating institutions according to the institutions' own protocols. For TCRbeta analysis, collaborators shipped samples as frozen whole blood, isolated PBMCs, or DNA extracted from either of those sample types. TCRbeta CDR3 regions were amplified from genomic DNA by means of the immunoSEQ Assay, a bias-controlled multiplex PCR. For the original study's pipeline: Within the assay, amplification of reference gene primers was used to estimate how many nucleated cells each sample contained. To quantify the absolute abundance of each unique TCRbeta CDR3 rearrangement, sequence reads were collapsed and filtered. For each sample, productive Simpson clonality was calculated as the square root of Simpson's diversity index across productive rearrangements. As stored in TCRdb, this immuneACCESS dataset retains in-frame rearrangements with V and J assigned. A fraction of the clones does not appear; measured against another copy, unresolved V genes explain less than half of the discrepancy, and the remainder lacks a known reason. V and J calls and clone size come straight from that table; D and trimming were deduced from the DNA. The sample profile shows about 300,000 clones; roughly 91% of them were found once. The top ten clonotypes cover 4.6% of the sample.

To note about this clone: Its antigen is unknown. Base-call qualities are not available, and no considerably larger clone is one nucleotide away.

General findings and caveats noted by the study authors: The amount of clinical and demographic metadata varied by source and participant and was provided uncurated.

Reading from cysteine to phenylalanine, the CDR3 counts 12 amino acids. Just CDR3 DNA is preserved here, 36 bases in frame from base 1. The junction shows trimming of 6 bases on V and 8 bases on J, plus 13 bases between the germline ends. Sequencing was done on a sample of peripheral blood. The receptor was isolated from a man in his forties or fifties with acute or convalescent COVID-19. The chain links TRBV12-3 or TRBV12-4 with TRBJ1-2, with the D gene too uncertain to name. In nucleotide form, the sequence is TGTGCCAGCAGGGCACCAGGTTGGGGCTACACCTTC. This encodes CASRAPGWGYTF.